This TCR beta chain derives from a study of Graves' ophthalmopathy and Graves' hyperthyroidism (dated by TCRdb to about 2018). General notes on the study: Peripheral blood was collected at initial diagnosis, prior to any treatment. The study used signatures of the TCR beta repertoire to tell Graves' ophthalmopathy apart from Graves' hyperthyroidism and to predict which patients would progress to ophthalmopathy. In total, approximately 130 blood samples were TCR-sequenced: fewer than 50 ophthalmopathy, some 75 hyperthyroidism and approximately 17 hyperthyroidism-to-ophthalmopathy patients. To explore V-J signatures distinguishing ophthalmopathy from hyperthyroidism, a discovery set of 100 or so patients (roughly 45 ophthalmopathy, around 55 stable hyperthyroidism) was enrolled. An independent validation cohort comprised 18 to 20 hyperthyroidism patients and roughly 15 patients who later progressed from hyperthyroidism to ophthalmopathy. T-cell repertoires of thyroid tissue and blood were compared in 5 or 6 hyperthyroidism patients. Once sampling was done, hyperthyroidism patients were given methimazole at a starting dose of 30 mg daily, while ophthalmopathy patients were given high-dose intravenous methylprednisolone.

The CDR3 holds 17 amino acids from the cysteine to the phenylalanine. The read is trimmed to its CDR3 DNA, 51 bases read in frame from base 1. V loses 5 bases at its end and J loses 0 bases; junction bases beyond the gene matches: 4. CDR1 and CDR2 were assigned from the germline V gene (reference sequence) as SEHNR and FQNEAQ. For repertoire sequencing, TCR beta CDR3 regions were amplified from RNA transcripts. HTBI primers and the Qiagen OneStep RT-PCR kit were used in a first-round RT-PCR, which was followed by a second-round multiplex PCR, size selection and purification. The libraries underwent paired-end sequencing with 100 bp reads on an Illumina HiSeq2000. Per the authors' processing: SOAPnuke was used to process the reads, removing any read that contained adapters or uncalled bases, had a mean Phred below 15, or lacked an exact match to the constant primer or identifier. COPE v1.2.5 was used to merge the high-quality paired reads. Each unique nucleotide sequence was treated as a clonotype, and MiTCR v1.1 was used to align the clonotypes to the IMGT TRB V, D and J references. The analysis was limited to V-J combinations with a frequency above 0.0001, which together covered around 99% of the repertoires. For each V-J combination, a TCR clonal expansion and chaos score was defined as F50 clonal expansion divided by the chaos observed in the TCRdist matrix. Welch's t-statistics and random forest were used to narrow the features down to 10 to 15 V-J combinations, which were then fed into a naive Bayes classifier. The similarity between thyroid and blood repertoires was quantified using the Morisita-Horn index. The raw public reads went through TCRdb reprocessing: fastp at Q25, MiXCR clone calling, in-frame beta chains kept. Each CDR3 protein gets just one entry, which takes the most common genes and DNA from the rows behind it. TCRdb's processing, not the authors', yielded these V and J calls. In all, the sample holds about 740,000 distinct CDR3 sequences, and roughly 40% of those were seen once. Clones ranked in the top ten supply 40% to 55% of the sample.

The full study reports these points: The 13-signature model separated ophthalmopathy from stable hyperthyroidism with approximately 90% sensitivity and less than 83% specificity in cross-validation, and 80%/75% in the test set. In validation, the model predicted ophthalmopathy progression with 70.59% sensitivity and 72.22% specificity; some 13 predicted patients were CT-confirmed with GO in a median of approximately six months. Most of the expanded thyroid clonotypes with a frequency above 0.001 were also detected in blood, and it was suggested that the thyroid immune response may be reflected by blood repertoires. Sample size was not statistically predetermined, and group allocation was not concealed from the investigators.

The ophthalmopathy patients had moderately to severely active disease, with a Clinical Activity Score of 3 or higher, a NOSPECS grade of 4 or higher, and a disease duration of less than 3 months. Anyone with other autoimmune diseases, uncontrolled infections, pregnancy or lactation was excluded from the study. Clinical symptoms, serum thyroxine, TRAb, thyroid ultrasound and orbital computed tomography were used for diagnosis. Using Ficoll-Paque density gradient centrifugation, PBMCs were isolated from approximately 11 ml of fresh peripheral blood. Total RNA was extracted with Trizol reagent and quality-checked on an Agilent 2100 Bioanalyzer. There are many counts of this clonotype. Its antigen target is currently unknown. It has no much larger one-base neighbor in the sample; base qualities were not kept.

This clonotype was sampled from an adult man with Graves' ophthalmopathy. Sequenced material: peripheral blood. The rearrangement joined TRBV7-9 to TRBJ2-6, with 10 bases aligning to TRBD1. The CDR3 here reads CASSAGTGVSGANVLTF. The base sequence is TGTGCCAGCAGCGCCGGGACAGGGGTCTCTGGGGCCAACGTCCTGACTTTC.